The present T cell receptor beta chain was sequenced within a study of T cells in Graves' hyperthyroidism and ophthalmopathy. For the study at large: Before any treatment, at initial diagnosis, peripheral blood was collected.

Template material for amplifying TCR beta CDR3 regions consisted of RNA transcripts. HTBI primers were used for first-round RT-PCR of the TCR CDR3. TCRdb re-called the multiplex PCR reads with MiXCR, one entry per CDR3 protein. The sample contains around 290,000 distinct CDR3 sequences, approximately 13% of which appear only once. Study-wide results and limits: A model built on 13 V-J features separated ophthalmopathy from stable hyperthyroidism. Onset of ophthalmopathy came a median roughly 6 months after the model predicted it.

Fresh peripheral blood, 7.5 to 10 ml of it, supplied the PBMCs. The germline gives CDR1 PRHDT, CDR2 FYEKMQ (reference sequence). Trimming cost V 3 bases and J 8 bases, with 10 bases left between them. This CDR3 contains 12 residues. For this clonotype: Its specificity is unknown.

The clonotype originates from a woman in her 40s with Graves' hyperthyroidism. The sequenced material came from blood. The genes are TRBV13 and TRBJ1-1; D remains ambiguous. The CDR3 here is CASSFPGVEAFF. In nucleotides, the CDR3 is TGTGCCAGCAGCTTCCCAGGTGTGGAAGCTTTCTTT. Together with reference TRBV13 and TRBJ1-1, the CDR3 gives the full variable domain: AAGVIQSPRHLIKEKRETATLKCYPIPRHDTVYWYQQGPGQDPQFLISFYEKMQSDKGSIPDRFSAQQFSDYHSELNMSSLELGDSALYFCASSFPGVEAFFGQGTRLTVV.